The clone carrying this T cell receptor beta chain came up a few times. What it binds is not known. No infections or other immune events were documented during collection. This record comes from a study of identifying expanded T cells in peripheral blood. Whole-study results and caveats: Across healthy donors, higher total template counts meant significantly greater roughly 2-week count variance. Over about two and four weeks, about 16.4 and 19 clones changed, versus roughly 1.1 between replicates.

V was clipped by 6 bases and J by 8 bases, with 13 bases between them. The CDR3 has 12 residues. Germline lookup yields CDR1 MNHEY and CDR2 SMNVEV (reference sequence). Clones were read by immunoSEQ multiplex PCR, and TCRdb kept only the in-frame ones, dropping some. The table includes nearly 60,000 clones, about nine tenths detected once. Sequenced: blood. V and J are TRBV27 and TRBJ1-2; D uncertain. The receptor was derived from a person aged 18 to 75 in good health. This CDR3 is CASSPSRGGYTF. For the CDR3, the DNA is TGTGCCAGCAGCCCTTCCCGGGGAGGCTACACCTTC.